A selection of T cell receptor beta chains follows, all from one sample in a study of T cells in Graves' hyperthyroidism and ophthalmopathy. MiXCR was run by TCRdb on the multiplex PCR reads, yielding one entry per CDR3 protein. This sample has more than 550,000 distinct CDR3 sequences; about 17% occur once, and the top ten carry approximately 16%. The sequencing sample was made of blood. Receptors originate from a woman aged 45 to 65 with Graves' hyperthyroidism that later progressed to Graves' ophthalmopathy. CDR3s include the opening cysteine and the closing phenylalanine or tryptophan. The D gene is left open where the match is weak. Size tells how often a clone was seen (once, few, many) or the class of an expanded clone, and some rows leave it out.

j_gene | v_gene | abundance | d_gene | CDR3nt | CDR3aa
TRBJ2-3 | TRBV9 | few | TRBD1 | TGTGCCAGCAGCGTAGGGGACAGGGGTACAGATACGCAGTATTTT | CASSVGDRGTDTQYF
TRBJ1-3 | TRBV11-2 | many | NA | TGTGCCAGCAGCCGCTTCTCTGGAAACACCATATATTTT | CASSRFSGNTIYF
TRBJ2-2 | TRBV7-6 | few | NA | TGTGCCAGCAGCTCCCTCAAACCAGGGCAGATGAACACCGGGGAGCTGTTTTTT | CASSSLKPGQMNTGELFF
TRBJ2-5 | TRBV7-2 | few | TRBD2 | TGTGCCAGCAGCGGACTAGTCATTGAGACCCAGTACTTC | CASSGLVIETQYF
TRBJ2-7 | TRBV15 | NA | NA | TGTGCCACCAGCAGAGGGAAGGGGGATGGCTACGAGCAGTACTTC | CATSRGKGDGYEQYF
TRBJ2-1 | TRBV12-3/TRBV12-4 | NA | NA | TGTGCCAGCAGTCCTGGTCGGAGGTTCTCCTACAATGAGCAGTTCTTC | CASSPGRRFSYNEQFF
TRBJ1-5 | TRBV5-6 | few | NA | TGTGCCAGCAGCTTCGGGGAGAATCAGCCCCAGCATTTT | CASSFGENQPQHF
TRBJ2-2 | TRBV7-8 | few | TRBD1 | TGTGCCAGCAGCTTAGCTATTCGACAGGGGGCCGGGGAGCTGTTTTTT | CASSLAIRQGAGELFF
TRBJ2-2 | TRBV7-2 | NA | TRBD1 | TGTGCCAGCAGCCCAAGGGGGCCAGGGCTGTTTTTT | CASSPRGPGLFF
TRBJ1-1 | TRBV7-2 | NA | TRBD1 | TGTGCCAGCAGCCCCTACATCTCGGACAGGTGGAATACCGAAGCTTTCTTT | CASSPYISDRWNTEAFF